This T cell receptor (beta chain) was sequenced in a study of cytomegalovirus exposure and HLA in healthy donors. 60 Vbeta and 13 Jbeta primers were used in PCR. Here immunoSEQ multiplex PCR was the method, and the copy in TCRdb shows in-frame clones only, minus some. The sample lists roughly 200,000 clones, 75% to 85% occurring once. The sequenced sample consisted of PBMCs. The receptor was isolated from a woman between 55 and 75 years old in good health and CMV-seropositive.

CDR3 sequence reads: CASSEDTSWSYEQYF. For the CDR3, the DNA is TGTGCCAGCAGTGAAGATACTAGCTGGTCCTACGAGCAGTACTTC. The rearrangement joins TRBV2 to TRBJ2-7; D may be TRBD2 (6 bases). V dropped 1 base and J dropped 1 base, with 11 bases sitting between them. Germline V lookup: CDR1 SNHLY, CDR2 FYNNEI. The CDR3 covers 15 residues.